The 20 T cell receptor beta chains reported below all come from one sample, sequenced in a study of Graves' ophthalmopathy and Graves' hyperthyroidism. Amplification of TCR beta CDR3 regions used RNA transcripts. RT-PCR in the first round used HTBI primers; a second-round multiplex PCR followed. TCRdb itself ran the multiplex PCR reads through MiXCR, one entry per CDR3 protein. The top ten hold approximately 2.4% of the sample, which has about 370,000 distinct CDR3 sequences, 15% to 20% seen once. Sample: peripheral blood. The receptor source for this set is an adult woman with stable Graves' hyperthyroidism.

This chain uses TRBV6-5 with TRBJ1-2; TRBD1 matches at 9 bases. Germline CDR1 is MNHEY and CDR2 is SVGAGI. The ends lost 4 bases at V and 5 bases at J; junction bases unmatched: 8. CDR3 size: 15 residues. In DNA, the CDR3 is TGTGCCAGCAGTTCACCCAGGACAGGGGATTATGGCTACACCTTC. This sequence encodes CASSSPRTGDYGYTF.

This clonotype was seen many times. This chain joins TRBV6-1 and TRBJ2-7, with D hard to call. From germline, CDR1 is MNHNS and CDR2 SASEGT. Trimming stripped 1 base from V and 5 bases from J, with 9 bases between. This CDR3 spans 13 amino acids. CDR3 bases: TGTGCCAGCAGTGAAGAGGGCCGGAACGAGCAGTACTTC. Translation: CASSEEGRNEQYF.

This clonotype was counted between two and nine times. This chain connects TRBV21-1 to TRBJ1-3. TRBV21-1 is shown as a pseudogene. The length of the CDR3 is 20 residues. CDR3 DNA: TGTGCCAGCAGCGCCCACGATATCTCGGGCCCTAAAAACTCTGGAAACACCATATATTTT. Protein sequence: CASSAHDISGPKNSGNTIYF.

The table lists this clonotype with a few counts. This sequence joins TRBV4-1 and TRBJ2-7, with 10 bases lining up with TRBD2. Germline V lookup: CDR1 MGHRA, CDR2 YSYEKL. The CDR3 covers 17 residues. Germline trimming cut 1 base from V and 7 bases from J; bases unmatched to any gene: 13. CDR3 in amino acids: CASSQGGGTSDTGEQYF. The CDR3 DNA reads TGCGCCAGCAGCCAAGGGGGTGGGACTAGCGACACCGGGGAGCAGTACTTC.

This clonotype was observed a few times. The V gene is TRBV7-8, the J gene TRBJ2-2, with a weak D call TRBD1 (6 bases). CDR3 length equals 15 residues. Between the trimmed V and J ends, which lost 5 bases and 5 bases, there was a span of 15 bases. In germline, CDR1 is SGHVS, CDR2 FQNEAQ. CDR3 loop: CASSIPGHLTGELFF. The CDR3 nucleotides are TGTGCCAGCAGCATTCCGGGACATCTGACCGGGGAGCTGTTTTTT.

This clonotype appeared many times. The rearrangement links TRBV5-6 to TRBJ2-7; TRBD1 or TRBD2 may be the D gene (6 bases each). V lost 0 bases to trimming and J lost 5 bases, with 15 bases between them. Germline V gives CDR1 SGHDT, CDR2 YYEEEE. The length of the CDR3 is 15 residues. The CDR3 DNA sequence: TGTGCCAGCAGCTTGGTAGGGGGGTCTAGGAACGAGCAGTACTTC. It codes for CASSLVGGSRNEQYF.

This clonotype was observed at least ten times. The gene calls are TRBV12-3 or TRBV12-4 and TRBJ2-2; D unresolved. The CDR3 covers 13 residues. Deletions cut 2 bases from V and 1 base from J, with 2 bases between. The chain's CDR3 is CASSLQNTGELFF. CDR3 coding DNA: TGTGCCAGCAGTTTACAGAACACCGGGGAGCTGTTTTTT.

About this clonotype itself: Since no conserved phenylalanine or tryptophan closes the CDR3, a read error is the likely cause. This rearrangement joins TRBV12-3 or TRBV12-4 to TRBJ2-5, with a tentative D call TRBD2 (6 bases). CDR3 length equals 14 residues. Trimming took 6 bases from V and 9 from J, leaving 20 bases between them. The CDR3: CASRVSGWGEAQYY. CDR3 DNA: TGTGCCAGCAGAGTTAGCGGATGGGGGGAGGCCCAGTACTAC.

This clonotype occurred a few times. V and J are TRBV27 and TRBJ2-7, with TRBD1 as a possible D gene (6 bases). CDR1 and CDR2 from the germline V gene are MNHEY and SMNVEV (reference sequence). Between the trimmed V and J ends, which lost 1 base and 3 bases, there was a span of 13 bases. CDR3 size: 15 residues. CDR3 amino acids: CASSLLGAGIYEQYF. Written as DNA, the CDR3 is TGTGCCAGCAGTTTATTGGGGGCCGGGATCTACGAGCAGTACTTC.

This clonotype was found many times. The J gene is TRBJ2-7, the V gene TRBV9; TRBD1 is a possible D gene (5 bases). Germline V lookup: CDR1 SGDLS, CDR2 YYNGEE. This CDR3 has 15 amino acids. Trimming removed 0 bases at V and 3 bases at J, with 13 bases between. CDR3 coding DNA: TGTGCCAGCAGCGTAGATCCGACAGCGCGCTACGAGCAGTACTTC. It codes for CASSVDPTARYEQYF.

This clonotype has a single count. Sequence at one end of the junction differs from germline and may be a read error. The chain recombines TRBV12-3 or TRBV12-4 with TRBJ2-7, with TRBD2 identical over 9 bases. The CDR3 is made up of 17 amino acids. In DNA form, the CDR3 reads TGTGCCAGCAAACGAGGCGGGAGGGCCCTAGATCCCTACGATCAGTACTTC. It yields the protein CASKRGGRALDPYDQYF.

The sample holds many counts of this clonotype. The rearrangement joins TRBV20-1 to TRBJ1-1; TRBD1 matches 7 bases. Germline lookup yields CDR1 DFQATT and CDR2 SNEGSKA (reference sequence). V shed 5 bases and J 1 base; nucleotides not matched to a gene: 7. The CDR3 contains 14 residues. The CDR3 coding sequence is TGCAGTGCTTCCAGGGGGGGACCGAACACTGAAGCTTTCTTT. This codes for CSASRGGPNTEAFF.

This clonotype showed up many times. This chain connects TRBV12-3 or TRBV12-4 to TRBJ1-2; a weak D match, TRBD1 (5 bases). Trimming shortened V by 7 bases and J by 7 bases, and 19 bases separated the two germline ends. The CDR3 sequence is 14 residues long. The CDR3 sequence: CASTTRRAVGGYTF. CDR3 coding DNA: TGTGCCAGCACTACCCGCAGGGCGGTTGGTGGCTACACCTTC.

There are a few counts of this clonotype. V and J are TRBV27 and TRBJ2-7; TRBD1 aligns across 9 bases. Unmatched junction bases numbered 14, after V lost 5 bases and J lost 6 bases. Per germline, CDR1 MNHEY and CDR2 SMNVEV (reference sequence). This CDR3 contains 16 residues. CDR3 coding DNA: TGTGCCAGCAGTCGTTACTTACAGGGGGCGCCGGTCGAGCAGTACTTC. This sequence encodes CASSRYLQGAPVEQYF.

This clonotype occurred a few times. This chain joins TRBV20-1 and TRBJ1-3; 8 positions agree with TRBD1. Germline V CDR1 and CDR2: DFQATT, SNEGSKA (reference sequence). The CDR3 is 15 amino acids. V lost 0 bases and J lost 0; bases outside the gene matches: 1. As DNA, the CDR3 is TGCAGTGCTAGAGAACAGGGGGACTCTGGAAACACCATATATTTT. It specifies CSAREQGDSGNTIYF.

The chain recombines TRBV28 with TRBJ2-7, with D tentatively TRBD2 (6 bases). CDR1 and CDR2 (germline): MDHEN, SYDVKM. The V gene lost 5 bases and the J gene lost 3 bases, with 20 bases spanning the gap. The CDR3 totals 16 residues. The CDR3, as DNA: TGTGCCAGCAGTGCCGGGGGACCCAGAGACAGCTACGAGCAGTACTTC. It encodes CASSAGGPRDSYEQYF.

This clonotype was found many times. This sequence joins TRBV4-1 and TRBJ2-4; tentatively, D is TRBD1 (5 bases). The CDR3 contains 15 residues. V lost 4 bases to trimming and J lost 0 bases, with 10 bases between them. Germline CDR1 and CDR2: MGHRA and YSYEKL. DNA of the CDR3: TGCGCCAGCAGCCGACAGAAGCTAGCCAAAAACATTCAGTACTTC. This encodes CASSRQKLAKNIQYF.

This clonotype was found many times. This chain links TRBV6-5 with TRBJ1-1, with D tentatively TRBD1 (5 bases). The germline V and J ends were trimmed by 8 bases and 0 bases, with 19 bases remaining between them. Germline V gives CDR1 MNHEY, CDR2 SVGAGI. The length of the CDR3 is 16 residues. DNA of the CDR3: TGTGCCAGCGGCATGGGGCAGGTCGTGATGAACACTGAAGCTTTCTTT. Its translation: CASGMGQVVMNTEAFF.

The chain joins TRBV12-3 or TRBV12-4 to TRBJ1-2, with D hard to call. The CDR3 has 11 residues. V was trimmed by 6 bases and J by 8 bases, leaving 10 bases between them. Written as DNA, the CDR3 is TGTGCCAGCAGGACTCATCGGGGCTACACCTTC. Translation gives CASRTHRGYTF.

In its sample, this clonotype was seen a few times. V gene TRBV5-1 combines with J gene TRBJ2-5; 9 bases map to TRBD2. This CDR3 is 24 amino acids long. Germline V CDR1 and CDR2: SGHRS, YFSETQ. After removal of 0 bases from V and 2 bases from J, the junction contained 29 bases not matched to a gene. The CDR3 loop is CASSLAVFSLLSTWREGGQETQYF. CDR3 DNA sequence: TGCGCCAGCAGCTTGGCCGTTTTCTCGCTCCTGTCAACTTGGCGGGAGGGTGGACAAGAGACCCAGTACTTC.